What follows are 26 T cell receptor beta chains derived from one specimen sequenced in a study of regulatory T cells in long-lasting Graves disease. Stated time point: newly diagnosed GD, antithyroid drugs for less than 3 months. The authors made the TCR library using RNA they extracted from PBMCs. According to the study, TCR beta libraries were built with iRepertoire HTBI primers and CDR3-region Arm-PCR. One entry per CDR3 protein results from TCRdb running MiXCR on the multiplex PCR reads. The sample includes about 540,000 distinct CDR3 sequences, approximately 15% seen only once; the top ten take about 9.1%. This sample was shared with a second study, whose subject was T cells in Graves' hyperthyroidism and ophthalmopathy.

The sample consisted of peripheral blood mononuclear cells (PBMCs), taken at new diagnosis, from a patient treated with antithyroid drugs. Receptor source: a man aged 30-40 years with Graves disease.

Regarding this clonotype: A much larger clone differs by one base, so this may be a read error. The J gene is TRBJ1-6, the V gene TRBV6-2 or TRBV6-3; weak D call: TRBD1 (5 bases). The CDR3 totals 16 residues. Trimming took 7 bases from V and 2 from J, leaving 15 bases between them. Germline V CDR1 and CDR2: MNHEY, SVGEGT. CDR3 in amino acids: CASTHGDAPYNSPLHF. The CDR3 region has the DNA TGTGCCAGCACCCACGGGGACGCCCCCTATAATTCACCCCTCCACTTT.

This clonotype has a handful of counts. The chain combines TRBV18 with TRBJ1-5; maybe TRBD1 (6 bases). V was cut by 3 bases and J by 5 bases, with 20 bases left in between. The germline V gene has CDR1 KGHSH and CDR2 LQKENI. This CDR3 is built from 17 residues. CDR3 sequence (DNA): TGTGCCAGCTCACCGCGTAGGGGGACAAGCCCATATCAGCCCCAGCATTTT. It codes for CASSPRRGTSPYQPQHF.

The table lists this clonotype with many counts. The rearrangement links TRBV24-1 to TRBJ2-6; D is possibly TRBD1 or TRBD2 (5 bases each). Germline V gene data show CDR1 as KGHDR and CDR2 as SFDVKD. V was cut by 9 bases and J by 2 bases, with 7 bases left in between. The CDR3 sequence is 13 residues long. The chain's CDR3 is CATRDAGANVLTF. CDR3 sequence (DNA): TGTGCCACCCGGGACGCTGGGGCCAACGTCCTGACTTTC.

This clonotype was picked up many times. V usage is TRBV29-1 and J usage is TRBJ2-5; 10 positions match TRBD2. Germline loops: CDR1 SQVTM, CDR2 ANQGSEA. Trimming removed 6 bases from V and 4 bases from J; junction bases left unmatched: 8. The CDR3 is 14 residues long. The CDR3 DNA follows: TGCAGCGTCCACAGGGGACTAGCGAGAGAGACCCAGTACTTC. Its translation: CSVHRGLARETQYF.

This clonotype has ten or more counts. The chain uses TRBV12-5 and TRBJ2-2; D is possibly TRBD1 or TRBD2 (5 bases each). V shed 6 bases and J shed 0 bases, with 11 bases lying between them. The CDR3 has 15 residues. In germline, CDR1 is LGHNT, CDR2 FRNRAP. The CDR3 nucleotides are TGTGCTAGTGGAGGGGACGGGTCGAACACCGGGGAGCTGTTTTTT. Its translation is CASGGDGSNTGELFF.

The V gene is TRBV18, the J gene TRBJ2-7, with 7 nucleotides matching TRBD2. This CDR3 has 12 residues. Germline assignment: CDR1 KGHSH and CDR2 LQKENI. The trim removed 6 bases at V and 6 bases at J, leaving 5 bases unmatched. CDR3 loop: CASSRTSFEQYF. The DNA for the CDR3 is TGTGCCAGCTCCCGGACTAGTTTCGAGCAGTACTTC.

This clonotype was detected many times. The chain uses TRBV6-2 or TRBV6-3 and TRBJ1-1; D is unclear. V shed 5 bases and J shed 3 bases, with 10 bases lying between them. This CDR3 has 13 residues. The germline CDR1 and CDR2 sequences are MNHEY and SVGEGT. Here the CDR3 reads CASSEPDYTEAFF. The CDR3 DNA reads TGTGCCAGCAGTGAACCTGATTACACTGAAGCTTTCTTT.

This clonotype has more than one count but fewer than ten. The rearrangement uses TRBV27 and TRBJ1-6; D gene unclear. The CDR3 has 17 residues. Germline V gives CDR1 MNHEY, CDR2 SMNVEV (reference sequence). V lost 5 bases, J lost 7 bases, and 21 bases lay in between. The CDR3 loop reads CASSPLVPAFWNSPLHF. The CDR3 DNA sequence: TGTGCCAGCAGTCCCTTGGTCCCCGCTTTTTGGAATTCACCCCTCCACTTT.

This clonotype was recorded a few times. This CDR3 is CASSQDLGYEGGYGYTF. The DNA for the CDR3 is TGTGCCAGCAGCCAAGATCTAGGTTACGAAGGAGGCTATGGCTACACCTTC. The chain is built from TRBV14 and TRBJ1-2; D is unclear. The CDR3 is 17 amino acids. Trimming removed 0 bases at V and 4 bases at J, with 18 bases between. Germline V CDR1 and CDR2: SGHDN, FVKESK.

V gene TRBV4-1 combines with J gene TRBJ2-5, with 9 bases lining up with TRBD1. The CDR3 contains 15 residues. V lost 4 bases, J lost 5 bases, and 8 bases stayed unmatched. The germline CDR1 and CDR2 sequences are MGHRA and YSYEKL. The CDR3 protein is CASSRGQGGAETQYF. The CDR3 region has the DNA TGCGCCAGCAGCCGGGGACAGGGCGGGGCGGAGACCCAGTACTTC.

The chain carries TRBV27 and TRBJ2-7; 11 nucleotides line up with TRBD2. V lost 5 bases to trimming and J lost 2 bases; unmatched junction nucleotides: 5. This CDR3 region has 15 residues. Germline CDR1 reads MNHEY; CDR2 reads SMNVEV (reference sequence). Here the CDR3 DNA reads TGTGCCAGCAGTATACTAGCGGGAGCACCCTACGAGCAGTACTTC. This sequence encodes CASSILAGAPYEQYF.

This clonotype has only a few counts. The CDR3 protein is CSAVGQGSSYNSPLHF. The CDR3 DNA is TGCAGTGCCGTCGGTCAGGGAAGCTCCTATAATTCACCCCTCCACTTT. The V and J genes are TRBV20-1 and TRBJ1-6; TRBD1 is a possible D gene (5 bases). The V gene's germline CDR1 is DFQATT and CDR2 SNEGSKA (reference sequence). V dropped 6 bases and J dropped 0 bases, with 15 bases sitting between them. This CDR3 has 16 amino acids.

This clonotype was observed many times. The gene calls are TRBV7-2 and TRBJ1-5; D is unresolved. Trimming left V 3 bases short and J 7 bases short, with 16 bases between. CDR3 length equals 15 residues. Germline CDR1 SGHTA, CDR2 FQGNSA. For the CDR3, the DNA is TGTGCCAGCAGCTTTAGGGCCCTTGATGGGCAGCCCCAGCATTTT. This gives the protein CASSFRALDGQPQHF. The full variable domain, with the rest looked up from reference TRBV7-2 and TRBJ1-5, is GAGVSQSPSNKVTEKGKDVELRCDPISGHTALYWYRQSLGQGLEFLIYFQGNSAPDKSGLPSDRFSAERTGGSVSTLTIQRTQQEDSAVYLCASSFRALDGQPQHFGDGTRLSIL.

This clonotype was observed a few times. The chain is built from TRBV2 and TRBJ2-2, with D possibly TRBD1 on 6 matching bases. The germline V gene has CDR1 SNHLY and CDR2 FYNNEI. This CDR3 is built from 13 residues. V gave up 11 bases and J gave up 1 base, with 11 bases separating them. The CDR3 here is CAARGGNTGELFF. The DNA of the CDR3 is TGTGCCGCCAGGGGCGGGAACACCGGGGAGCTGTTTTTT.

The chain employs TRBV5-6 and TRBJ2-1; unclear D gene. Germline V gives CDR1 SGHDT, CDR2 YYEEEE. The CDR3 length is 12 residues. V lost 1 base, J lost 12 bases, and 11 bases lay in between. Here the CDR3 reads CASSLLRQGQFF. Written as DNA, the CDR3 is TGTGCCAGCAGCTTGTTGAGGCAAGGGCAGTTCTTC.

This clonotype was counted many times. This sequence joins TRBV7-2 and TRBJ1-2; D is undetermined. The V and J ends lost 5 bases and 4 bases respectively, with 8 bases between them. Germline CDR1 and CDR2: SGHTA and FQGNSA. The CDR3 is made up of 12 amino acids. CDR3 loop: CASSRDGYGYTF. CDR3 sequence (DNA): TGTGCCAGCAGCCGAGACGGCTATGGCTACACCTTC. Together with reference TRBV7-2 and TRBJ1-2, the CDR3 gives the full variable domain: GAGVSQSPSNKVTEKGKDVELRCDPISGHTALYWYRQSLGQGLEFLIYFQGNSAPDKSGLPSDRFSAERTGGSVSTLTIQRTQQEDSAVYLCASSRDGYGYTFGSGTRLTVV.

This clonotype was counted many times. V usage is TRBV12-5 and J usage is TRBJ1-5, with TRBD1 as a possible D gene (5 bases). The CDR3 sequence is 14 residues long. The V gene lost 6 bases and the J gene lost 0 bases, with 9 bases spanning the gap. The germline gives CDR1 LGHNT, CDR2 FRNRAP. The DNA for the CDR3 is TGTGCTAGTGGGAGGGACGATAGCAATCAGCCCCAGCATTTT. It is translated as CASGRDDSNQPQHF.

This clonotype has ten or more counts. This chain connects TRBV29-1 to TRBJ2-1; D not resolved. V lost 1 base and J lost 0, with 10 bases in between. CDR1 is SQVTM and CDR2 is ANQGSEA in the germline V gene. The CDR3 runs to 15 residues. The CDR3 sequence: CSVEGSRSSYNEQFF. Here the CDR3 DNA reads TGCAGCGTTGAAGGTAGCAGGAGCTCCTACAATGAGCAGTTCTTC.

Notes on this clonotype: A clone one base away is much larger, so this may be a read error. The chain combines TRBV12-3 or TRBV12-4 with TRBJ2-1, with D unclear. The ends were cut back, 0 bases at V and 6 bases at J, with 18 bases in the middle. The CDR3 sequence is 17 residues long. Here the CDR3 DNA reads TGTGCCAGCAGTTTAGCTGCGGTACCCCTAACTCGCAATGAGCAGTTCTTC. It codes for CASSLAAVPLTRNEQFF.

CDR3 protein: CASSLFGAGPIKETQYF. DNA of the CDR3: TGTGCCAGCAGCTTATTTGGGGCAGGGCCTATTAAAGAGACCCAGTACTTC. V is TRBV7-2 and J is TRBJ2-5; a possible D gene is TRBD1 (5 bases). The CDR3 is 17 residues long. Germline lookup yields CDR1 SGHTA and CDR2 FQGNSA. V lost 2 bases, J lost 3 bases, and 19 bases lay in between.

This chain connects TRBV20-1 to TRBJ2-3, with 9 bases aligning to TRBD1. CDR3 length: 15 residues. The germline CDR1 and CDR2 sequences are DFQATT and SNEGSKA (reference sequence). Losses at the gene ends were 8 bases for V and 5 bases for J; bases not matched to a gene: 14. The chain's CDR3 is CSSTTGTGSGDTQYF. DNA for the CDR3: TGCAGTTCAACAACCGGGACAGGGTCCGGAGATACGCAGTATTTT.

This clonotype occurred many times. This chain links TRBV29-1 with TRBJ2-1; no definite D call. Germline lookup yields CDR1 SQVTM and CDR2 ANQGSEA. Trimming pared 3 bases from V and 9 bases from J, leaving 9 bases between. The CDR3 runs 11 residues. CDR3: CSVDEGVEQFF. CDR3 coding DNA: TGCAGCGTTGACGAAGGAGTTGAGCAGTTCTTC.

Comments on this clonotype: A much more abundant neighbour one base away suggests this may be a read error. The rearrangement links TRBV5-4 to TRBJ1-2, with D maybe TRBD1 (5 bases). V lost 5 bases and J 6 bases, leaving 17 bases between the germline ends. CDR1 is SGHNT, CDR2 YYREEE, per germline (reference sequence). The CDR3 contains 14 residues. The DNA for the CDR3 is TGTGCCAGCAGATCGGGACGGGGGGTGCATGGCTACACCTTC. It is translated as CASRSGRGVHGYTF.

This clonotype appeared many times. The CDR3 is CASSSANSRYGYTF. In DNA, the CDR3 is TGTGCCAGCAGTTCCGCCAACAGTCGCTATGGCTACACCTTC. This chain connects TRBV12-3 or TRBV12-4 to TRBJ1-2; D gene ambiguous. The CDR3 length is 14 residues. Trimming stripped 4 bases from V and 4 bases from J, with 13 bases between.

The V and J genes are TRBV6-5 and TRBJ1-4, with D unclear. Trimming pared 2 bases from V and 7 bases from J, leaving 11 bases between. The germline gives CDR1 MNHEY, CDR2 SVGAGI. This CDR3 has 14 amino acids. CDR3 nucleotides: TGTGCCAGCAGTTACCCGGGAAGGAGTGAAAAACTGTTTTTT. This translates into CASSYPGRSEKLFF.

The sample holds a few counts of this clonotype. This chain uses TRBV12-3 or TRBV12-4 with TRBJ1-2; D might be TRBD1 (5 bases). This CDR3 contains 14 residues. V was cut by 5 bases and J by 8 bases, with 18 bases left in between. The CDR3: CASSPREARGGYTF. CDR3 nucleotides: TGTGCCAGCAGTCCCCGGGAGGCTCGGGGGGGCTACACCTTC.